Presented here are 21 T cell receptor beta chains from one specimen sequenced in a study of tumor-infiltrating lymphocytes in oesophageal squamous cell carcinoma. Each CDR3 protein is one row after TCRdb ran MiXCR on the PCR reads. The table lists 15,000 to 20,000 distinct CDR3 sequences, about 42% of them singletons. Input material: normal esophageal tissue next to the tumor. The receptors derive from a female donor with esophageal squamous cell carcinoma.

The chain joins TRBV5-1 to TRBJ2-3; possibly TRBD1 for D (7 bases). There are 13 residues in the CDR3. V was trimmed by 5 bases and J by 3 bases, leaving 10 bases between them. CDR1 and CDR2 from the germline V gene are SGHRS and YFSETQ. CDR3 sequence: CASRSGGTDTQYF. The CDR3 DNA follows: TGCGCCAGCAGGTCAGGGGGGACAGATACGCAGTATTTT.

This CDR3 reads CAISAKGLAGGYNEQFF. CDR3 in DNA: TGTGCCATCAGTGCCAAAGGACTAGCGGGAGGATACAATGAGCAGTTCTTC. The rearrangement links TRBV10-3 to TRBJ2-1; 14 nucleotides align to TRBD2. The CDR3 loop spans 17 amino acids. CDR1 and CDR2 (germline): ENHRY, SYGVKD. Trimming at V came to 4 bases and at J to 4 bases, leaving 6 bases not matched to a gene.

CDR3 DNA: TGTGCCAGCAGCTCAGGGAAGAATACGCAGTATTTT. This encodes CASSSGKNTQYF. J is TRBJ2-3 and V is TRBV7-8, with D maybe TRBD1 (5 bases). Germline assignment: CDR1 SGHVS and CDR2 FQNEAQ. Trimming pared 4 bases from V and 7 bases from J, leaving 9 bases between. This CDR3 has 12 residues. The full variable domain, completed using reference TRBV7-8 and TRBJ2-3, is GAGVSQSPRYKVAKRGQDVALRCDPISGHVSLFWYQQALGQGPEFLTYFQNEAQLDKSGLPSDRFFAERPEGSVSTLKIQRTQQEDSAVYLCASSSGKNTQYFGPGTRLTVL.

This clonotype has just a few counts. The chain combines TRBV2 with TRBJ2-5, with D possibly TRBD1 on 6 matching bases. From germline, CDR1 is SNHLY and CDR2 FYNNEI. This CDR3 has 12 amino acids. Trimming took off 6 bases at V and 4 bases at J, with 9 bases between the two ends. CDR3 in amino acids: CASRGGSETQYF. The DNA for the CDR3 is TGTGCCAGCAGAGGGGGTTCAGAGACCCAGTACTTC.

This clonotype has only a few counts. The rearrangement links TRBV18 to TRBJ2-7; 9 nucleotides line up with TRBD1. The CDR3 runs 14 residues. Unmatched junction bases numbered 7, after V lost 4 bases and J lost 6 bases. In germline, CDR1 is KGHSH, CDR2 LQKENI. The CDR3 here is CASSQQGARSEQYF. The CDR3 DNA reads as TGTGCCAGCTCACAACAGGGGGCGCGGAGCGAGCAGTACTTC. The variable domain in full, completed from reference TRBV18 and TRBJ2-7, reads NAGVMQNPRHLVRRRGQEARLRCSPMKGHSHVYWYRQLPEEGLKFMVYLQKENIIDESGMPKERFSAEFPKEGPSILRIQQVVRGDSAAYFCASSQQGARSEQYFGPGTRLTVT.

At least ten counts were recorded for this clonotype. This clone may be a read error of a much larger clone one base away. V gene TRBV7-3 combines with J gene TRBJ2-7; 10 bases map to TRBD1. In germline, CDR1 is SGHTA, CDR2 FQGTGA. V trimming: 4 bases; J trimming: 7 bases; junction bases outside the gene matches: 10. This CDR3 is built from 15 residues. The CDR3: CASSSTGGPYNEQYF. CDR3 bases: TGTGCCAGCAGCTCGACAGGGGGCCCCTACAATGAGCAGTACTTC.

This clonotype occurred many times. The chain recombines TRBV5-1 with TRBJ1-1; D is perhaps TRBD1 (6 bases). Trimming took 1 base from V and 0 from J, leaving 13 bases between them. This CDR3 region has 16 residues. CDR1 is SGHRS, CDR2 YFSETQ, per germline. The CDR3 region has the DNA TGCGCCAGCAGCTTGTACCTTGGACAGATGAACACTGAAGCTTTCTTT. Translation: CASSLYLGQMNTEAFF.

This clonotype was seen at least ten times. The CDR3 DNA reads as TGTGCCAGTAGTACCTCCTCCTATGGCTACACCTTC. Its translation: CASSTSSYGYTF. V is TRBV19 and J is TRBJ1-2, with unresolved D. Germline values: CDR1 LNHDA, CDR2 SQIVND (reference sequence). Trimming shortened V by 4 bases and J by 4 bases, and 7 bases separated the two germline ends. The CDR3 totals 12 residues.

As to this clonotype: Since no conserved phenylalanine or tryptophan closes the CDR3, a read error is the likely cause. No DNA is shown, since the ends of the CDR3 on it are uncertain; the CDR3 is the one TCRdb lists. The CDR3 is CASSRDFSSYEQYFGA. The chain uses TRBV6-5 and TRBJ2-6; TRBD2 is taken as the D call from the table, unchecked against the DNA. CDR1 MNHEY and CDR2 SVGAGI come from the germline V gene. The CDR3 is 16 residues long, counting both termini.

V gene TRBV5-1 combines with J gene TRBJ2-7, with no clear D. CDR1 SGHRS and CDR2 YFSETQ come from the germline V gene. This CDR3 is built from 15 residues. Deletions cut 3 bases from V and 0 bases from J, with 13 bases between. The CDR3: CASSSGSQDSYEQYF. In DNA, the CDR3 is TGCGCCAGCAGCTCCGGGTCCCAGGACTCCTACGAGCAGTACTTC. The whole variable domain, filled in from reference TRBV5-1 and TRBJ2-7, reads KAGVTQTPRYLIKTRGQQVTLSCSPISGHRSVSWYQQTPGQGLQFLFEYFSETQRNKGNFPGRFSGRQFSNSRSEMNVSTLELGDSALYLCASSSGSQDSYEQYFGPGTRLTVT.

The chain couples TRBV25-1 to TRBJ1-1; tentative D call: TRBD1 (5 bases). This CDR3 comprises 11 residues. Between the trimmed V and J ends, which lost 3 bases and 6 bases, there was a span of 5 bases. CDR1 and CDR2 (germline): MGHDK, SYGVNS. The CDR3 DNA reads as TGTGCCAGCAGTGAGGGACCTGAAGCTTTCTTT. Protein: CASSEGPEAFF.

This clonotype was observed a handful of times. The CDR3: CASSSRLSGGANEQYF. Here the CDR3 DNA reads TGTGCCAGCAGCTCCCGACTGAGCGGGGGGGCAAATGAGCAGTACTTC. The chain uses TRBV11-3 and TRBJ2-1; 10 bases line up with TRBD2. Gene TRBJ2-7 matches the end of the DNA better, so the J call may be wrong. CDR3 size: 16 residues. Germline V CDR1 and CDR2: SGHNT, YENEEA.

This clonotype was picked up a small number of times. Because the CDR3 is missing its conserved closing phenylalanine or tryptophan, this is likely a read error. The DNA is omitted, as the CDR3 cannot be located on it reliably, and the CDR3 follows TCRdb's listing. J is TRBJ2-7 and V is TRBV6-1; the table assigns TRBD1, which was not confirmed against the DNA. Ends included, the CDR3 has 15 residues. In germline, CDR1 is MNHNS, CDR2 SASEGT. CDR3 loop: CASSGGSGYGYTFGS.

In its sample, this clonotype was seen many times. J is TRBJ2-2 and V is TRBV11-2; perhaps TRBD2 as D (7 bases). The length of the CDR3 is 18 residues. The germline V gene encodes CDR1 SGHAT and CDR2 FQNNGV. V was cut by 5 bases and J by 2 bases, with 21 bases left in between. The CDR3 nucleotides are TGTGCCAGCAGCGCCAGGGGTTCCGGGACTACCAACACCGGGGAGCTGTTTTTT. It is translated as CASSARGSGTTNTGELFF.

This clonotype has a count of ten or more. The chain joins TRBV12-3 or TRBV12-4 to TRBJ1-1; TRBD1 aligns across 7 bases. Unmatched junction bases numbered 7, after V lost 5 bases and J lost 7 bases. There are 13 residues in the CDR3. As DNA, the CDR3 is TGTGCCAGCAGTACCCGACAGGGAATTGAAGCTTTCTTT. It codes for CASSTRQGIEAFF.

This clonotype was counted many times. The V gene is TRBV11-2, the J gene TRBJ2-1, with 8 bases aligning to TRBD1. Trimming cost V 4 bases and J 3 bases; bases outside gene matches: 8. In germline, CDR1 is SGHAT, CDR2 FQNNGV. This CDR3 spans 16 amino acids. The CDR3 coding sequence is TGTGCCAGCAGCTCCTGGACAGGGATCAACTACAATGAGCAGTTCTTC. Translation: CASSSWTGINYNEQFF.

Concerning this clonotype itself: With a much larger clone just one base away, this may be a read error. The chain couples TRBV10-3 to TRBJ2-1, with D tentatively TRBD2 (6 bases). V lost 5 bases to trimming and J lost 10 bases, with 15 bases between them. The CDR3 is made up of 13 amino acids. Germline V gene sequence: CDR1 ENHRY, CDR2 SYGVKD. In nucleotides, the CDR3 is TGTGCCATCAGTCGGGACTTCCACTACGAGCAGTTCTTC. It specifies CAISRDFHYEQFF.

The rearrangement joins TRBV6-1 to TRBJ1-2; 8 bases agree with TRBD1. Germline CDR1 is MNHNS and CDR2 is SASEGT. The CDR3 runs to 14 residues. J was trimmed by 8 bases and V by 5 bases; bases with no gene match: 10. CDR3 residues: CASSIRDRLGGYTF. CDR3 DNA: TGTGCCAGCAGTATAAGGGACAGGCTAGGAGGCTACACCTTC.

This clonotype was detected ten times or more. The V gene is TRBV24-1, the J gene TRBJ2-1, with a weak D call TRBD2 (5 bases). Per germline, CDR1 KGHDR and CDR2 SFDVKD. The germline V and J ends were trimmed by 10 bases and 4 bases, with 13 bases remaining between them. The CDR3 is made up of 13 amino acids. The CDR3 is CATAYEGYNEQFF. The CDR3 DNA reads TGTGCCACTGCTTATGAGGGATACAATGAGCAGTTCTTC.

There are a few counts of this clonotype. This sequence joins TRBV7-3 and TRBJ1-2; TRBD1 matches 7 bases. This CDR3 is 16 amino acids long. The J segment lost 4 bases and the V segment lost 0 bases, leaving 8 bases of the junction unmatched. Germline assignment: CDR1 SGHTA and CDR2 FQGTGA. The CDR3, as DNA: TGTGCCAGCAGCTTAACTTCGGGACAGTTCCCCTATGGCTACACCTTC. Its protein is CASSLTSGQFPYGYTF. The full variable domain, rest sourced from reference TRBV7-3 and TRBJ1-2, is GAGVSQTPSNKVTEKGKYVELRCDPISGHTALYWYRQSLGQGPEFLIYFQGTGAADDSGLPNDRFFAVRPEGSVSTLKIQRTERGDSAVYLCASSLTSGQFPYGYTFGSGTRLTVV.

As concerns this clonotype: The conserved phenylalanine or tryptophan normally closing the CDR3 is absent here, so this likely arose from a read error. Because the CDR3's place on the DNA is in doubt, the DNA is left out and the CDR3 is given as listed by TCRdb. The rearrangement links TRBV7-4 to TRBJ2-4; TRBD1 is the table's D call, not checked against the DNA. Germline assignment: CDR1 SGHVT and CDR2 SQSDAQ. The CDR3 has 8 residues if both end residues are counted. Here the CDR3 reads CASRPMGA.